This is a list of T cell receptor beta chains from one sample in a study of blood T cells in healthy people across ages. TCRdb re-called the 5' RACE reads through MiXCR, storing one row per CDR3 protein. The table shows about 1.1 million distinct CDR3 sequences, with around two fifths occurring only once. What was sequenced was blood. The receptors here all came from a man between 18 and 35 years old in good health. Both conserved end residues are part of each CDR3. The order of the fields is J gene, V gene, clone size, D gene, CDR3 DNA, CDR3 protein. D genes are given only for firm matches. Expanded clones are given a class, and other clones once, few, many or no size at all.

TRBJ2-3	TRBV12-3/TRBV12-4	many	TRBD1	TGTGCCAGCAGTTTCTCAGGGGGCAGCGATACGCAGTATTTT	CASSFSGGSDTQYF
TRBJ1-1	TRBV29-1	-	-	TGCAGCGTTGAAGATCGGATCAACACTGAAGCTTTCTTT	CSVEDRINTEAFF
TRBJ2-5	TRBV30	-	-	TGTGCCTGGAGTCCCCTCGAGGCCGGGCAGTACTTC	CAWSPLEAGQYF
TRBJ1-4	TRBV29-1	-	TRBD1	TGCAGCGTTGTGACGACAGGGGACCCCGAAAAACTGTTTTTT	CSVVTTGDPEKLFF
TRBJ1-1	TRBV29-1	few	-	TGCAGCGCAGCCCGGTTGAACACTGAAGCTTTCTTT	CSAARLNTEAFF
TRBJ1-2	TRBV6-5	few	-	TGTGCCAGCAGTGATGGCAGGAACTATGGCTACACCTTC	CASSDGRNYGYTF
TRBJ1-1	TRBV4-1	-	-	TGCGCCAGCAGCCCCCCCGTCGGTGGTGGTGAAGCTTTCTTT	CASSPPVGGGEAFF
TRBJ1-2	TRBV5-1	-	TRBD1	TGCGCCAGCAGCTCTGTAACAGACAGGGTAGCTAACTATGGCTACACCTTC	CASSSVTDRVANYGYTF
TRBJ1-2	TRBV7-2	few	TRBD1	TGTGCCAGCAGCCTCAGACAGGGACTATGGGGCTACACCTTC	CASSLRQGLWGYTF
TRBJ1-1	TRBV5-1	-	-	TGCGCCAGCAGCCCGGCACAGGGCCCCATGAACACTGAAGCTTTCTTT	CASSPAQGPMNTEAFF
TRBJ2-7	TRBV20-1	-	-	TGCAGTGCTACAAGCCGGGACCTCGGTCCATACAATGAGCAGTACTTC	CSATSRDLGPYNEQYF
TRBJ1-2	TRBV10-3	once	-	TGTGACATCAGTGAGTCGAACCGGGACAACACCTTC	CDISESNRDNTF
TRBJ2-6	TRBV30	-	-	TGTGCCTGGAGTGCGCTCTCTGGGGCCAACGTCCTGACTTTC	CAWSALSGANVLTF
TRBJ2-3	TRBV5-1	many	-	TGCGCCAGCAGCTTGAGACAAGGAGATACGCAGTATTTT	CASSLRQGDTQYF
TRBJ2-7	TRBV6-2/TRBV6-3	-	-	TGTGCCAGCAGTTACGGGGGGAGCCTCTCCTACAATGAGCAGTACTTC	CASSYGGSLSYNEQYF
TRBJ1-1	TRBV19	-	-	TGTGCCAGTACGCGACAGTCTATGAACACTGAAGCTTTCTTT	CASTRQSMNTEAFF
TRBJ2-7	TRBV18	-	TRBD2	TGTGCCAGCTCACCACCGAGCAGGGAGGGTTACGAGCAGTACTTC	CASSPPSREGYEQYF
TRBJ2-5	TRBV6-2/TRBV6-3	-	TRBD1	TGTGCCAGCGCTCAGAGGACAGGGTCAAGTGAGCAGTACTTC	CASAQRTGSSEQYF
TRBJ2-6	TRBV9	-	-	TGTGCCAGCAGCGAGAGATCTGGGGCCAACGTCCTGACTTTC	CASSERSGANVLTF
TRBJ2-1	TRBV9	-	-	TGTGCCAGCAGCGTAGAAGCAGGGGCGCCTAAACGGCAGTTCTTC	CASSVEAGAPKRQFF
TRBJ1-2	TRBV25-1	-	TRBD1	TGTGCCAGCCCGGGGACAGGGGGTAACTATGGCTACACCTTC	CASPGTGGNYGYTF
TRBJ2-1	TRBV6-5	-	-	TGTGCCAGCAGTTACTTCCTAGTTTCGGACCGGGGCGAGCAGTTCTTC	CASSYFLVSDRGEQFF
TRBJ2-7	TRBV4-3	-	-	TGCGCCAGCAGCCAAGGCTCTTCCACCTACAATGAGCAGTACTTC	CASSQGSSTYNEQYF
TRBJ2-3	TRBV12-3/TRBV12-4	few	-	TGTGCCAGCAGTTCCTTCCGGACAGATACGCAGTATTTT	CASSSFRTDTQYF
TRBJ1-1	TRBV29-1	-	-	TGCAGCGTTGAAGGGATTTCGAACACTGAAGCTTTCTTT	CSVEGISNTEAFF
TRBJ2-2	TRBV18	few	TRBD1	TGTGCCAGCTCACCAAGGAGTGGGACAGACAACACCGGGGAGCTGTTTTTT	CASSPRSGTDNTGELFF
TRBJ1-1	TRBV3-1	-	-	TGTGCCAGCAGCCACCTGGGGTTTGGTGAAGCTTTCTTT	CASSHLGFGEAFF
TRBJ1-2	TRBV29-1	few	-	TGCAGCGCCGTGTTGGCAGGCCACTATGGCTACACCTTC	CSAVLAGHYGYTF
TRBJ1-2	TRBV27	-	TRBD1	TGTGCCAGCAGTTTTGGGGGGACAGAATCTAACTATGGCTACACCTTC	CASSFGGTESNYGYTF
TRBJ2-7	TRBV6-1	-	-	TGTGCCAGCGACAGCTACGAGCAGTACTTC	CASDSYEQYF
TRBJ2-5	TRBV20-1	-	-	TGCAGTTCAGGGGGGGTGGAGACCCAGTACTTC	CSSGGVETQYF
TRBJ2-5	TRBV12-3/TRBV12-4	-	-	TGTGCCAGCAGCAATAACAGGGCGGAGACCCAGTACTTC	CASSNNRAETQYF
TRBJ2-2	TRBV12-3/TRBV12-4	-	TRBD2	TGTGCCAGCAGTTTACGGACTAGCGGGGCGAACACCGGGGAGCTGTTTTTT	CASSLRTSGANTGELFF
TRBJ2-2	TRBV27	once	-	TGTGCCAGCAGCCAACATACAGGGTTCACCGGGGAGCTGTTTTTT	CASSQHTGFTGELFF
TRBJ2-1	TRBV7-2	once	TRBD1	TGTGCCAGCAGCTCTGACAGGGGCTCCTACAATAAGCAGTTCTTC	CASSSDRGSYNKQFF
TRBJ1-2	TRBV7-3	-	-	TGTGCCAGCAGCAAAATTCCAGGGAGATACGACTATGGCTACACCTTC	CASSKIPGRYDYGYTF
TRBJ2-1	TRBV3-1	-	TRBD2	TGTGCCAGCAGCCACCCTTCCCGAGCGGGGCATTTCTACAATGAGCAGTTCTTC	CASSHPSRAGHFYNEQFF
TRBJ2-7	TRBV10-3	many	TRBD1	TGTGCCATCAGATCCGGGACAGGAGATTCCTACGAGCAGTACTTC	CAIRSGTGDSYEQYF
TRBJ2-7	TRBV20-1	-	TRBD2	TGCAGTGCTAGTCGGGGGGACTCCGAGCAGTACTTC	CSASRGDSEQYF
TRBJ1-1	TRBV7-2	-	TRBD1	TGTGCCAGCAGCAAGACCGGGACAGGGGGCTCCATCGGCACTGAAGCTTTCTTT	CASSKTGTGGSIGTEAFF